The present TCR beta chain was sequenced within a study of CD8+CD57+ T cells in acquired aplastic anemia. Patients selected for sequencing had displayed CD8+CD57+ cell expansion by flow cytometry. Patients were untreated when blood was sampled. J was trimmed by 0 bases and V by 2 bases; bases with no gene match: 6. The CDR3 covers 16 residues. Germline values: CDR1 WSHSY, CDR2 SAAADI. TCR beta VDJ and CDR3 were profiled, and genomic DNA was the template. TCRdb re-called the reads with MiXCR, one entry per CDR3 protein. The table has 200,000 to 250,000 distinct CDR3 sequences, 55% to 65% seen once. This clonotype was counted many times.

The material sequenced was sorted CD4+, CD8+, or CD8+CD57+ T cells (not recorded which) from PBMCs. The source is a human donor with aplastic anemia. The chain has TRBV10-2 and TRBJ2-5, with 7 positions matching TRBD2. The DNA of the CDR3 is TGCGCCAGCAGTGAGAACAGCGGGAACTACCAAGAGACCCAGTACTTC. This translates into CASSENSGNYQETQYF.